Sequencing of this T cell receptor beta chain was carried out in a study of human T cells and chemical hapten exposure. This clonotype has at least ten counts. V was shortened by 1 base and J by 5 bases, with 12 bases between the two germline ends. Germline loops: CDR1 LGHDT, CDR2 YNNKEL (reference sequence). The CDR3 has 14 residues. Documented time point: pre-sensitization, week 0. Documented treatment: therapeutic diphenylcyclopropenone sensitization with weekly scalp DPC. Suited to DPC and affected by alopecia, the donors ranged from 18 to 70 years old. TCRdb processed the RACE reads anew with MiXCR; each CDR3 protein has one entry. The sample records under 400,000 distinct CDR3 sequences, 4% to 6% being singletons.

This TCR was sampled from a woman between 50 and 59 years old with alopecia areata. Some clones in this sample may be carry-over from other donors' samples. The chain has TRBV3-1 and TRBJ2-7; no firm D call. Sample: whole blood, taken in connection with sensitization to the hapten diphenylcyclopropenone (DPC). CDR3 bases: TGTGCCAGCAGCCAAGTAGGCAAGGCGGACGAGCAGTACTTC. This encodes CASSQVGKADEQYF.